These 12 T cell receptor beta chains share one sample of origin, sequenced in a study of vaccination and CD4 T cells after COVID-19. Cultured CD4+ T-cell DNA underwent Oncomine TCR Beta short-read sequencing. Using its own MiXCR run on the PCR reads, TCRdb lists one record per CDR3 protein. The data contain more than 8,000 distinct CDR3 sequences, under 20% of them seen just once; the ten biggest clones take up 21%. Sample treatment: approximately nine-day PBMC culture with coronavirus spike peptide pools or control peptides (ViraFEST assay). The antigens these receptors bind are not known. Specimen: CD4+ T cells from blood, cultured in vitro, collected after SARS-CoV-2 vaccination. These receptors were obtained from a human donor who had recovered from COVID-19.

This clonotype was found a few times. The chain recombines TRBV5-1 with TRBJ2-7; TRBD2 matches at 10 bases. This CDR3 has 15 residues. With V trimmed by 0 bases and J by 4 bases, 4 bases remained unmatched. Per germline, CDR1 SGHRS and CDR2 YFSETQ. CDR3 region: CASSLVTSGQYEQYF. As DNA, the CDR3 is TGCGCCAGCAGCTTGGTGACTAGCGGGCAATACGAGCAGTACTTC.

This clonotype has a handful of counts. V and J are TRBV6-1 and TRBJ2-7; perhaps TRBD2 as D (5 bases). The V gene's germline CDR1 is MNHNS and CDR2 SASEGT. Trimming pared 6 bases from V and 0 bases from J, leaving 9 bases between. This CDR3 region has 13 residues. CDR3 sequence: CASRAEISYEQYF. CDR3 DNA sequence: TGTGCCAGCAGAGCGGAAATCTCCTACGAGCAGTACTTC.

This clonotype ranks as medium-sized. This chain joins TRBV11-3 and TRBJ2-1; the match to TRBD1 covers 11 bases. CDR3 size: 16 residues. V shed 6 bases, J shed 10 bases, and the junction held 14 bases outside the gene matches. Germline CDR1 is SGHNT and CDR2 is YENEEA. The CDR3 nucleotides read TGTGCCAGCAGTCAGAGGGGGACAGGGGGTTATGGGGAGCAGTTCTTC. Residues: CASSQRGTGGYGEQFF.

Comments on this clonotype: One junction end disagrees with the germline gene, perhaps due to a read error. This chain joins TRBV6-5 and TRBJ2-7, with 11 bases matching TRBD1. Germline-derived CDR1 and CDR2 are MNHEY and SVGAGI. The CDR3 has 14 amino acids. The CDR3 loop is CASSYPRTGGERYF. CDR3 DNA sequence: TGTGCCAGCAGTTACCCGAGGACAGGGGGCGAGCGGTACTTC.

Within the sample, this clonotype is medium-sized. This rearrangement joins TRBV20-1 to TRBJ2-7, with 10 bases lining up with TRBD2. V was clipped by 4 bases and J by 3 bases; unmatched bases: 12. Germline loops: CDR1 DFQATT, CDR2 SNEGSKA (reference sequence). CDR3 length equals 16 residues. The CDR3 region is CSATHLAGAFDYEQYF. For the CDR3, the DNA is TGCAGTGCTACCCATCTAGCGGGGGCTTTTGACTACGAGCAGTACTTC.

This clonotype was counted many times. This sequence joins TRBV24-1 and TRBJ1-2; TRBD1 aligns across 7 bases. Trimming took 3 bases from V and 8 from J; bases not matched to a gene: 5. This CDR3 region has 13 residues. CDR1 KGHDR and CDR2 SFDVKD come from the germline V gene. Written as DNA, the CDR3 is TGTGCCACCAGTGATCCAGGGGGTGGAGGCTACACCTTC. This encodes CATSDPGGGGYTF.

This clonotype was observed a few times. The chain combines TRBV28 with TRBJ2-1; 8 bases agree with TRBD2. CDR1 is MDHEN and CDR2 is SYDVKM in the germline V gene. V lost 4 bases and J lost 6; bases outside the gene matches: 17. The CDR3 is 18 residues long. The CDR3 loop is CASSYVLGGGTRANEQFF. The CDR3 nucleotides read TGTGCCAGCAGTTACGTTCTGGGGGGAGGGACTAGGGCCAATGAGCAGTTCTTC.

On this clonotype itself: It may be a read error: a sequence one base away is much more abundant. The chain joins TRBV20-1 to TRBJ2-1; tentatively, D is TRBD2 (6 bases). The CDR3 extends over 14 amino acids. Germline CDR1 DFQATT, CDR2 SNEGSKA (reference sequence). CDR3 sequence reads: CNALGLYSYNEQFF. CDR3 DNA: TGCAATGCCCTTGGACTATACTCCTACAATGAGCAGTTCTTC.

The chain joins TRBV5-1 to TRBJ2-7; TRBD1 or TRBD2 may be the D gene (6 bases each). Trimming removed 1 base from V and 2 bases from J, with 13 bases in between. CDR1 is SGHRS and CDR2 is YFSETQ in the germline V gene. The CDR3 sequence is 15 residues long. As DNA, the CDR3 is TGCGCCAGCAGCTTGAGAAGTGGGGGGCCCTACGAGCAGTACTTC. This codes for CASSLRSGGPYEQYF.

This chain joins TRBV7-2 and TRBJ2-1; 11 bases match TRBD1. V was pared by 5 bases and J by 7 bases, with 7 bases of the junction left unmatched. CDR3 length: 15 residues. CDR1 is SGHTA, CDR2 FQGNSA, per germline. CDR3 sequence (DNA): TGTGCCAGCAGCATAGGACAGGGGGCGGGAAATGAGCAGTTCTTC. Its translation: CASSIGQGAGNEQFF.

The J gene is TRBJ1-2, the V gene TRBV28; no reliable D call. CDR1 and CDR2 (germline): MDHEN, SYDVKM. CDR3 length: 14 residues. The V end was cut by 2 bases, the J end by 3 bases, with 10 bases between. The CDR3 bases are TGTGCCAGCAGTTTACTTCAAAGAGACTATGGCTACACCTTC. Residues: CASSLLQRDYGYTF.

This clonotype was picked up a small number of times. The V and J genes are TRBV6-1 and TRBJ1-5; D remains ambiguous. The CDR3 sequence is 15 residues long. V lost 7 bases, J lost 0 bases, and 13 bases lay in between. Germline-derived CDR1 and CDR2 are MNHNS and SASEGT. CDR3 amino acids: CASNFGSNSNQPQHF. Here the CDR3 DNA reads TGTGCCAGCAACTTCGGGTCAAATAGCAATCAGCCCCAGCATTTT.